This is a list of T cell receptor beta chains from one sample in a study of PD-1 blockade in classical Hodgkin lymphoma. Clones were sequenced by immunoSEQ multiplex PCR, and TCRdb holds only the in-frame ones, with some missing. The sample consists of over 50,000 clones, more than 65% of them appearing once. The material was peripheral blood mononuclear cells (PBMCs), obtained at baseline. These TCRs come from a human donor with classical Hodgkin lymphoma. The CDR3 runs from the conserved cysteine through the conserved F or W. Each record gives: V gene, J gene, CDR3 protein.

v_call: TRBV6-5; j_call: TRBJ1-1; cdr3_aa: CASRVGLYTEAFF
v_call: TRBV28; j_call: TRBJ1-3; cdr3_aa: CASSRGSSGNTIYF
v_call: TRBV18; j_call: TRBJ2-7; cdr3_aa: CASSAGATTYYEQYF
v_call: TRBV7-7; j_call: TRBJ2-5; cdr3_aa: CASSQSGTSVSGAQYF
v_call: TRBV2; j_call: TRBJ2-1; cdr3_aa: CASSALTGALDEQFF
v_call: TRBV15; j_call: TRBJ2-3; cdr3_aa: CATSRPRLADTDTQYF
v_call: TRBV18; j_call: TRBJ2-6; cdr3_aa: CASSPQGNSGANVLTF
v_call: TRBV7-2; j_call: TRBJ2-1; cdr3_aa: CASSLEMAGTGTRNEQFF
v_call: TRBV30; j_call: TRBJ1-5; cdr3_aa: CAWSSTGGWYSNQPQHF
v_call: TRBV7-8; j_call: TRBJ2-2; cdr3_aa: CASSLGQSEWTGELFF
v_call: TRBV6-6; j_call: TRBJ1-5; cdr3_aa: CASSRQGAGNQPQHF
v_call: TRBV6-6; j_call: TRBJ2-3; cdr3_aa: CASSPPPYSRSDTQYF
v_call: TRBV19; j_call: TRBJ2-1; cdr3_aa: CASHPRQGASRSSYNEQFF
v_call: TRBV11-3; j_call: TRBJ2-3; cdr3_aa: CASSRRQGFIDTQYF
v_call: TRBV2; j_call: TRBJ2-7; cdr3_aa: CASRGSFSNYEQYF
v_call: TRBV27; j_call: TRBJ2-2; cdr3_aa: CASSLQAGYTGELFF
v_call: TRBV10-3; j_call: TRBJ1-2; cdr3_aa: CAISEGAPDYYGYTF
v_call: TRBV7-2; j_call: TRBJ2-5; cdr3_aa: CASSLGAGRQETQYF
v_call: TRBV15; j_call: TRBJ2-2; cdr3_aa: CATSRPNRELFF
v_call: TRBV7-9; j_call: TRBJ1-2; cdr3_aa: CASSLGATGDAGYTF
v_call: TRBV2; j_call: TRBJ2-1; cdr3_aa: CASSKTAGASNEQFF
v_call: TRBV30; j_call: TRBJ2-2; cdr3_aa: CAWSVPDRGTGELFF
v_call: TRBV11-3; j_call: TRBJ1-2; cdr3_aa: CASSLGTASIVGTF
v_call: TRBV7-9; j_call: TRBJ1-4; cdr3_aa: CASSRAMMTNEKLFF
v_call: TRBV5-1; j_call: TRBJ2-2; cdr3_aa: CASSLGDRHTGELFF
v_call: TRBV11-2; j_call: TRBJ2-2; cdr3_aa: CASRFRGNTGELFF
v_call: TRBV18; j_call: TRBJ1-5; cdr3_aa: CASSPAGGGNQPQHF
v_call: TRBV10-3; j_call: TRBJ1-5; cdr3_aa: CAISPVGPNQPQHF
v_call: TRBV9; j_call: TRBJ2-1; cdr3_aa: CASSVGLAGGGLSFEQFF
v_call: TRBV4-3; j_call: TRBJ1-2; cdr3_aa: CASSPSTGGAYGYTF
v_call: TRBV18; j_call: TRBJ1-2; cdr3_aa: CASSLDRGPNYGYTF
v_call: TRBV6-6; j_call: TRBJ2-2; cdr3_aa: CASSATNTGELFF
v_call: TRBV9; j_call: TRBJ2-4; cdr3_aa: CASSLTGDIQYF
v_call: TRBV29-1; j_call: TRBJ1-1; cdr3_aa: CSGMGDQGIHTEAFF
v_call: TRBV11-3; j_call: TRBJ2-1; cdr3_aa: CASRPTSGILDEQFF
v_call: TRBV18; j_call: TRBJ1-2; cdr3_aa: CASSPPNLYYGYTF
v_call: TRBV4-2; j_call: TRBJ2-4; cdr3_aa: CASSLREGKNIQYF
v_call: TRBV19; j_call: TRBJ2-1; cdr3_aa: CASSIRQASGRDNEQFF
v_call: TRBV15; j_call: TRBJ2-1; cdr3_aa: CATSPRDEQFF
v_call: TRBV6-4; j_call: TRBJ1-1; cdr3_aa: CASSPVFRDTEAFF
v_call: TRBV18; j_call: TRBJ1-1; cdr3_aa: CASSPRRDNTEAFF
v_call: TRBV9; j_call: TRBJ1-2; cdr3_aa: CASSVGTGTGGFDGYTF